One and the same sample provided the 22 T cell receptor beta chains below, sequenced in a study of cytomegalovirus exposure and HLA in healthy donors. PCR primers comprised 60 Vbeta and 13 Jbeta primers. The data were produced by immunoSEQ multiplex PCR, yet TCRdb's version contains in-frame clones alone and is incomplete. This sample carries 150,000 or so clones, roughly 80% of them seen once, and the ten largest clones take approximately 2.4%. Sequenced sample: PBMCs. The receptors were gathered from a female donor in good health and CMV-seronegative.

This clone was counted a few times. The V gene is TRBV4-3, the J gene TRBJ2-2; TRBD1 matches at 9 bases. This CDR3 region has 17 residues. The V and J ends lost 3 bases and 5 bases, in that order; junction bases with no gene match: 10. The germline CDR1 and CDR2 sequences are LGHNA and YSLEER. Here the CDR3 reads CASSQIFTGGPTGELFF. The DNA for the CDR3 is TGCGCCAGCAGCCAGATTTTCACAGGGGGCCCGACCGGGGAGCTGTTTTTT.

V is TRBV7-9 and J is TRBJ1-1, with 9 bases matching TRBD1. CDR3 length: 16 residues. The germline V gene has CDR1 SEHNR and CDR2 FQNEAQ (reference sequence). The V gene end was trimmed by 1 base and the J gene end by 2 bases; junction bases not matched to a gene: 5. CDR3 loop: CASSLDDRGYNTEAFF. The CDR3 region has the DNA TGTGCCAGCAGCTTAGACGACAGGGGGTATAACACTGAAGCTTTCTTT.

The V gene is TRBV18, the J gene TRBJ2-3; D call uncertain. The germline V and J ends were trimmed by 2 bases and 2 bases, with 11 bases remaining between them. The CDR3 runs 15 residues. The germline gives CDR1 KGHSH, CDR2 LQKENI. CDR3 DNA: TGTGCCAGCTCACCATTCCAGGAAGACACAGATACGCAGTATTTT. Its translation is CASSPFQEDTDTQYF.

The chain links TRBV4-2 to TRBJ1-4; D might be TRBD1 (5 bases). V lost 1 base and J 3 bases, leaving 12 bases between the germline ends. In germline, CDR1 is LGHNA, CDR2 YNFKEQ. CDR3 length: 16 amino acids. The CDR3 reads CASSQVTGGANEKLFF. In DNA form, the CDR3 reads TGTGCCAGCAGCCAAGTCACGGGGGGGGCTAATGAAAAACTGTTTTTT.

The table lists this clone with a count of one. This chain joins TRBV21-1 and TRBJ2-7; TRBD1 was called by the table and not checked on the DNA. TRBV21-1 is recorded as a pseudogene. The CDR3 has 16 residues. The chain's CDR3 is CASSTETGGASYEQYF. The CDR3 DNA reads TGTGCCAGCAGCACCGAAACAGGGGGCGCATCCTACGAGCAGTACTTC.

CDR3 sequence (DNA): TGCAGCGTCGCCACCCAATGGAGTTCCTACGAGCAGTACTTC. Translating it yields CSVATQWSSYEQYF. This chain connects TRBV29-1 to TRBJ2-7; no reliable D call. The germline V and J ends were trimmed by 6 bases and 1 base, with 16 bases remaining between them. CDR3 length: 14 amino acids. Germline CDR1 is SQVTM and CDR2 is ANQGSEA.

The chain couples TRBV5-5 to TRBJ1-5; D might be TRBD1 (6 bases). In germline, CDR1 is SGHKS, CDR2 YYEKEE (reference sequence). V lost 1 base to trimming and J lost 7 bases, with 12 bases between them. The CDR3 has 14 residues. In DNA, the CDR3 is TGTGCCAGCAGCTTGAGGGGGTTGGGACAGCCCCAGCATTTT. It is translated as CASSLRGLGQPQHF.

J is TRBJ1-6 and V is TRBV27; the D is unclear. Germline V gives CDR1 MNHEY, CDR2 SMNVEV (reference sequence). CDR3 length: 12 amino acids. The V end was cut by 3 bases, the J end by 10 bases, with 7 bases between. CDR3 residues: CASSLAGSPLHF. The CDR3 DNA reads TGTGCCAGCAGTTTGGCGGGCTCACCCCTCCACTTT.

This chain connects TRBV7-2 to TRBJ1-5; D might be TRBD1 (6 bases). Germline V gene sequence: CDR1 SGHTA, CDR2 FQGNSA. The CDR3 is made up of 15 amino acids. Trimming pared 5 bases from V and 0 bases from J, leaving 11 bases between. CDR3 region: CASSPQGGSNQPQHF. The CDR3 DNA is TGTGCCAGCAGCCCCCAAGGGGGTAGCAATCAGCCCCAGCATTTT.

The chain is built from TRBV27 and TRBJ2-5, with D possibly TRBD1 on 6 matching bases. V was pared by 4 bases and J by 5 bases, with 17 bases between. Germline V gene data show CDR1 as MNHEY and CDR2 as SMNVEV (reference sequence). The CDR3 loop spans 15 amino acids. DNA for the CDR3: TGTGCCAGCAGTTCCGGAGGCCCGAGGGGGGAGACCCAGTACTTC. It encodes CASSSGGPRGETQYF.

This clone has only a few counts. The J gene is TRBJ1-2, the V gene TRBV4-3, with 7 nucleotides matching TRBD1. Trimming at V came to 5 bases and at J to 6 bases, leaving 6 bases not matched to a gene. Germline CDR1 LGHNA, CDR2 YSLEER. The CDR3 totals 13 residues. CDR3 DNA sequence: TGCGCCAGCAGCTTGAAGGGGGCGAATGGCTACACCTTC. This encodes CASSLKGANGYTF.

This clone was seen a single time. The CDR3, as DNA: TGTGCCAGCAGTTTAAATACTTGGCTGAGCGACTACGAGCAGTACTTC. It specifies CASSLNTWLSDYEQYF. This sequence joins TRBV28 and TRBJ2-7; D gene uncertain. V lost 2 bases, J lost 3 bases, and 17 bases lay in between. The length of the CDR3 is 16 residues. The germline CDR1 and CDR2 sequences are MDHEN and SYDVKM.

The V call is TRBV28, the J call TRBJ1-6, with TRBD1 matching 10 bases. Germline values: CDR1 MDHEN, CDR2 SYDVKM. The CDR3 has 15 amino acids. J lost 7 bases, V lost 6 bases, and 6 bases had no gene match. The CDR3, as DNA: TGTGCCAGCAGGTCCCAGGACAGGGGGAATTCACCCCTCCACTTT. The encoded protein is CASRSQDRGNSPLHF.

The table lists this clone with a few counts. This chain joins TRBV7-9 and TRBJ1-3; TRBD1 might be the D (6 bases). CDR3 length equals 19 residues. Trimming took 5 bases from V and 4 from J, leaving 27 bases between them. The germline V gene has CDR1 SEHNR and CDR2 FQNEAQ (reference sequence). CDR3 protein: CASSRARHLQDSSGNTIYF. In DNA form, the CDR3 reads TGTGCCAGCAGCCGTGCTCGTCATCTCCAGGACAGTTCGGGAAACACCATATATTTT.

This clone was detected a few times. This chain links TRBV28 with TRBJ2-7; 9 bases match TRBD2. V gave up 4 bases and J gave up 3 bases; unmatched junction bases: 10. Germline assignment: CDR1 MDHEN and CDR2 SYDVKM. The CDR3 contains 16 residues. For the CDR3, the DNA is TGTGCCAGCAGTTCTACCGGGACTAGCCCTTTCTACGAGCAGTACTTC. As protein: CASSSTGTSPFYEQYF.

This rearrangement joins TRBV4-2 to TRBJ2-3; TRBD2 matches 8 bases. This CDR3 has 16 amino acids. CDR1 LGHNA and CDR2 YNFKEQ come from the germline V gene. V trimming: 1 base; J trimming: 2 bases; junction bases outside the gene matches: 5. The CDR3 bases are TGTGCCAGCAGCCAAGCGGAGCGGGAGCCCACAGATACGCAGTATTTT. Encoded protein: CASSQAEREPTDTQYF.

V is TRBV28 and J is TRBJ2-4, with a tentative D call TRBD1 (5 bases). The CDR3 totals 17 residues. V lost 7 bases and J lost 3, with 22 bases in between. CDR1 is MDHEN and CDR2 is SYDVKM in the germline V gene. The CDR3 is CASTPRRALGDKNIQYF. The CDR3 nucleotides read TGTGCCAGCACCCCGAGGCGAGCCCTAGGGGACAAAAACATTCAGTACTTC.

The chain links TRBV12-5 to TRBJ1-1; a weak D match, TRBD1 (6 bases). CDR1 and CDR2 (germline): LGHNT, FRNRAP. Trimming removed 4 bases from V and 6 bases from J, with 15 bases in between. CDR3 length equals 14 residues. The CDR3 loop is CASGWGAGRAEAFF. The CDR3 bases are TGTGCTAGTGGTTGGGGGGCAGGGAGGGCTGAAGCTTTCTTT.

This sequence joins TRBV10-1 and TRBJ2-1, with D maybe TRBD2 (5 bases). Germline lookup yields CDR1 WNHNN and CDR2 SYGVQD (reference sequence). This CDR3 region has 13 residues. Trimming took 8 bases from V and 9 from J, leaving 17 bases between them. The CDR3 sequence: CASQRTQAGEQFF. The CDR3 nucleotides read TGCGCCAGCCAAAGGACCCAGGCGGGTGAGCAGTTCTTC.

The rearrangement uses TRBV5-1 and TRBJ1-2, with TRBD1 matching over 10 bases. The V segment lost 4 bases and the J segment 7 bases; nucleotides outside the gene matches: 10. The CDR3 loop spans 15 amino acids. The germline V gene has CDR1 SGHRS and CDR2 YFSETQ. The CDR3: CASSERTGGDSGYTF. The CDR3 bases are TGCGCCAGCAGCGAAAGGACAGGGGGGGATTCTGGCTACACCTTC.

In this sample, this clone turned up a few times. The chain joins TRBV6-5 to TRBJ2-2; no firm D call. This CDR3 is 13 amino acids long. Germline CDR1 and CDR2: MNHEY and SVGAGI. V shed 6 bases and J shed 6 bases, with 11 bases lying between them. CDR3 nucleotides: TGTGCCAGCAGATCCCCAGGTTCCGGGGAGCTGTTTTTT. This sequence encodes CASRSPGSGELFF.

The gene calls are TRBV4-3 and TRBJ1-5; TRBD1 matches at 10 bases. The CDR3 sequence is 15 residues long. The germline CDR1 and CDR2 sequences are LGHNA and YSLEER. J gave up 5 bases and V 1 base, and 2 bases lay outside the gene matches. CDR3 residues: CASSQGTGGDQPQHF. Here the CDR3 DNA reads TGCGCCAGCAGCCAAGGGACAGGGGGGGATCAGCCCCAGCATTTT.